Following are 18 T cell receptor beta chains from one sample sequenced in a study of blood T cell repertoires in COVID-19. The table came from immunoSEQ multiplex PCR; TCRdb's copy has only in-frame clones and leaves some out. The sample consists of about 60,000 clones, over 75% of them appearing once. Sequencing was performed on peripheral blood. The source of these receptors is a woman aged 60-70 years with active COVID-19.

The CDR3 nucleotides read TGTGCCAGCAGCCCTTCGACAGGGCAGAACACTGAAGCTTTCTTT. This sequence encodes CASSPSTGQNTEAFF. The V and J genes are TRBV5-4 and TRBJ1-1, with 7 bases that match TRBD1. Germline V gene sequence: CDR1 SGHNT, CDR2 YYREEE (reference sequence). The length of the CDR3 is 15 residues. Unmatched junction bases numbered 7, after V lost 4 bases and J lost 1 base.

The chain carries TRBV5-1 and TRBJ2-2, with 9 bases fitting TRBD2. The CDR3 consists of 15 residues. CDR1 is SGHRS, CDR2 YFSETQ, per germline. Trimming took 0 bases from V and 5 from J; bases not matched to a gene: 2. This CDR3 is CASSLERGVTGELFF. As DNA, the CDR3 is TGCGCCAGCAGCTTGGAGCGGGGGGTTACCGGGGAGCTGTTTTTT.

The table lists this clone with a count of one. The chain carries TRBV5-6 and TRBJ1-6, with D perhaps TRBD1 (5 bases). This CDR3 comprises 15 residues. Germline assignment: CDR1 SGHDT and CDR2 YYEEEE. The ends were cut back, 3 bases at V and 6 bases at J, with 13 bases in the middle. The CDR3 bases are TGTGCCAGCAGCTCGTCCGGACATCTTAATTCACCCCTCCACTTT. Its protein product is CASSSSGHLNSPLHF.

This chain connects TRBV7-2 to TRBJ2-7; maybe TRBD1 (6 bases). Trimming pared 3 bases from V and 5 bases from J, leaving 17 bases between. The CDR3 consists of 15 residues. The germline V gene has CDR1 SGHTA and CDR2 FQGNSA. CDR3 sequence: CASSFLGGWENEQYF. CDR3 sequence (DNA): TGTGCCAGCAGCTTCCTAGGGGGTTGGGAGAACGAGCAGTACTTC.

This clone has a single count. The V call is TRBV2, the J call TRBJ2-3; a possible D gene is TRBD2 (7 bases). Germline V CDR1 and CDR2: SNHLY, FYNNEI. The ends were cut back, 3 bases at V and 5 bases at J, with 18 bases in the middle. The CDR3 covers 16 residues. CDR3 amino acids: CASSDYVGGGVDTQYF. The CDR3 bases are TGTGCCAGCAGTGACTACGTGGGGGGGGGCGTAGATACGCAGTATTTT.

This chain links TRBV18 with TRBJ2-7, with 7 bases identical to TRBD1. Germline V gene lookup returns CDR1 KGHSH and CDR2 LQKENI. With V trimmed by 3 bases and J by 7 bases, 6 bases remained unmatched. The CDR3 is 13 amino acids. Written as DNA, the CDR3 is TGTGCCAGCTCACCGGGGACAGCAATGGAGCAGTACTTC. Its protein is CASSPGTAMEQYF.

CDR3 bases: TGTGCCAGCACCTGGACAGGGGGGGTACCCCTCCACTTT. Its translation is CASTWTGGVPLHF. The V gene is TRBV2, the J gene TRBJ1-6; 10 bases align to TRBD1. Germline V gene data show CDR1 as SNHLY and CDR2 as FYNNEI. The CDR3 runs 13 residues. After removal of 7 bases from V and 12 bases from J, the junction contained 6 bases not matched to a gene.

J is TRBJ2-5 and V is TRBV18, with TRBD2 matching 11 bases. V gave up 1 base and J gave up 4 bases; unmatched junction bases: 5. The CDR3 runs to 16 residues. Germline V gives CDR1 KGHSH, CDR2 LQKENI. Here the CDR3 DNA reads TGTGCCAGCTCACCACTAGCGGGGGGGCTCGGAGAGACCCAGTACTTC. It codes for CASSPLAGGLGETQYF.

The CDR3 sequence is CASSQGQGAVTGELFF. DNA for the CDR3: TGTGCCAGCAGCCAAGGACAGGGGGCGGTCACCGGGGAGCTGTTTTTT. This chain joins TRBV5-5 and TRBJ2-2; 11 bases are shared with TRBD1. This CDR3 has 16 amino acids. The J segment lost 4 bases and the V segment lost 4 bases, leaving 6 bases of the junction unmatched. Germline loops: CDR1 SGHKS, CDR2 YYEKEE (reference sequence).

The genes are TRBV25-1 and TRBJ2-3, with D possibly TRBD2 on 6 matching bases. Trimming removed 3 bases at V and 9 bases at J, with 10 bases between. Per the germline V gene, CDR1 is MGHDK and CDR2 is SYGVNS. The CDR3 consists of 12 residues. The CDR3 here is CASSDGGFTQYF. The CDR3 region has the DNA TGTGCCAGCAGTGATGGGGGGTTCACGCAGTATTTT. The variable domain in full, completed from reference TRBV25-1 and TRBJ2-3, reads EADIYQTPRYLVIGTGKKITLECSQTMGHDKMYWYQQDPGMELHLIHYSYGVNSTEKGDLSSESTVSRIRTEHFPLTLESARPSHTSQYLCASSDGGFTQYFGPGTRLTVL.

The chain links TRBV11-2 to TRBJ2-3; D might be TRBD2 (6 bases). Germline values: CDR1 SGHAT, CDR2 FQNNGV. With 6 bases removed from V and 7 bases from J, the gap between germline ends came to 17 bases. This CDR3 is 14 amino acids long. DNA for the CDR3: TGTGCCAGCAGGGGGGGACCGGTGGCTCATACGCAGTATTTT. Translating gives CASRGGPVAHTQYF.

The chain is built from TRBV15 and TRBJ2-7; 7 bases fit TRBD2. J was trimmed by 5 bases and V by 0 bases; bases with no gene match: 10. In germline, CDR1 is LNHNV, CDR2 YYDKDF (reference sequence). The CDR3 is 16 residues long. The DNA for the CDR3 is TGTGCCACCAGCAGAGATAAGGGGAGGGGTATTGACGAGCAGTACTTC. It yields the protein CATSRDKGRGIDEQYF.

This clone was counted a few times. This rearrangement joins TRBV7-2 to TRBJ2-5; perhaps TRBD2 as D (5 bases). CDR3 length: 14 amino acids. Trimming cost V 2 bases and J 3 bases, with 10 bases left between them. In germline, CDR1 is SGHTA, CDR2 FQGNSA. The CDR3 nucleotides read TGTGCCAGCAGCTTAATGCCCGGGAAAGAGACCCAGTACTTC. The encoded protein is CASSLMPGKETQYF.

In its sample, this clone was seen once. This chain joins TRBV6-4 and TRBJ2-3; TRBD2 agrees at 10 bases. CDR1 and CDR2 (germline): MRHNA, SNTAGT. The CDR3 extends over 15 amino acids. With V trimmed by 6 bases and J by 1 base, 4 bases remained unmatched. This CDR3 is CASSPLAGGTDTQYF. In DNA form, the CDR3 reads TGTGCCAGCAGCCCTCTAGCGGGGGGCACAGATACGCAGTATTTT.

This sequence joins TRBV12-5 and TRBJ1-1; D might be TRBD1 (5 bases). Germline V gene lookup returns CDR1 LGHNT and CDR2 FRNRAP. Between the trimmed V and J ends, which lost 0 bases and 5 bases, there was a span of 22 bases. The CDR3 contains 18 residues. CDR3 DNA: TGTGCTAGTGGTTTGGTTGGTTTCTCAGTGGGGGGGAATACTGAAGCTTTCTTT. It codes for CASGLVGFSVGGNTEAFF.

The V and J genes are TRBV20-1 and TRBJ2-7; 8 bases line up with TRBD1. The CDR3 runs to 11 residues. Germline loops: CDR1 DFQATT, CDR2 SNEGSKA (reference sequence). Trimming cost V 5 bases and J 7 bases; bases outside gene matches: 4. The CDR3 sequence is CSAQQGGEQYF. The DNA for the CDR3 is TGCAGTGCTCAACAGGGGGGAGAGCAGTACTTC.

V usage is TRBV2 and J usage is TRBJ2-2; D is unresolved. This CDR3 contains 14 residues. V lost 4 bases, J lost 7 bases, and 13 bases lay in between. Germline V gene data show CDR1 as SNHLY and CDR2 as FYNNEI. The DNA for the CDR3 is TGTGCCAGCAGTGCCTCTCCTAGGTTCGGGGAGCTGTTTTTT. Its translation is CASSASPRFGELFF.

The chain employs TRBV7-7 and TRBJ2-1; the D gene is possibly TRBD2 (7 bases). Germline V CDR1 and CDR2: SSHAT, FNYEAQ (reference sequence). This CDR3 is 15 amino acids long. The V end was cut by 5 bases, the J end by 7 bases, with 18 bases between. CDR3 nucleotides: TGTGCCAGCAGCACCGCCGGGGGGCGCGGGAATGAGCAGTTCTTC. Translation: CASSTAGGRGNEQFF.